This TCR beta chain is drawn from a study of CD8 T cells in ankylosing spondylitis. General study points: It appeared that ankylosing spondylitis blood was characterized by a TCR beta motif of 8 or 9 highly homologous variants.

TCRdb itself ran the 5' RACE reads through MiXCR, one entry per CDR3 protein. The table includes 200,000 to 250,000 distinct CDR3 sequences, around 10% detected once. This CDR3 has 15 amino acids. Deletions cut 2 bases from V and 0 bases from J, with 8 bases between. The V gene's germline CDR1 is MNHEY and CDR2 SVGAGI. This clonotype came up many times. Its specificity is not known. This sequence originates from a male donor with ankylosing spondylitis or in good health (not recorded which). Sequenced sample: blood, either unsorted or a sorted T cell fraction (not recorded which). The chain employs TRBV6-5 and TRBJ2-1; possible D gene TRBD1, 6 bases. CDR3 amino acids: CASSYGTPSYNEQFF. The CDR3 bases are TGTGCCAGCAGTTACGGGACACCCTCCTACAATGAGCAGTTCTTC.